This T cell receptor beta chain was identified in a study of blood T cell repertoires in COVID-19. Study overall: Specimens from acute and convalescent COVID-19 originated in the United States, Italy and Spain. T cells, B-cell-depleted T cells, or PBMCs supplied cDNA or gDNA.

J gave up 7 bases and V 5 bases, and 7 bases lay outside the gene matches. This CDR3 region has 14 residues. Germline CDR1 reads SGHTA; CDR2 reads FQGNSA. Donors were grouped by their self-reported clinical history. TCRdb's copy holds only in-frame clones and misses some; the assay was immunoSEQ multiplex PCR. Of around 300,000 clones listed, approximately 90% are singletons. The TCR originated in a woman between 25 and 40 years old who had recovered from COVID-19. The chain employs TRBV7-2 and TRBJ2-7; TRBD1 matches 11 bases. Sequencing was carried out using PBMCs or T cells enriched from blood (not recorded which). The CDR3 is CASSHGTGGFEQYF. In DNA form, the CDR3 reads TGTGCCAGCAGCCACGGGACAGGGGGTTTTGAGCAGTACTTC. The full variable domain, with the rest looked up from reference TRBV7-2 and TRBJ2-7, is GAGVSQSPSNKVTEKGKDVELRCDPISGHTALYWYRQSLGQGLEFLIYFQGNSAPDKSGLPSDRFSAERTGGSVSTLTIQRTQQEDSAVYLCASSHGTGGFEQYFGPGTRLTVT.